Shown below are 26 T cell receptor beta chains from a single sample sequenced in a study of long-term antiretroviral therapy in people with HIV. This was the immunoSEQ v3.0 assay at survey level. Assay used: immunoSEQ multiplex PCR; TCRdb lists only in-frame clones, some missing. The top ten clones hold 8% of a sample with tens of thousands of clones, about 95% of them seen once. The source material was unsorted PBMCs, sampled roughly 6.3 years after starting antiretroviral therapy. These TCRs come from a man younger than 45 with HIV.

This sequence joins TRBV18 and TRBJ1-1; D not certain. V was trimmed by 3 bases and J by 6 bases, leaving 11 bases between them. This CDR3 has 13 residues. Looked up from germline, CDR1 is KGHSH and CDR2 is LQKENI. The CDR3 nucleotides read TGTGCCAGCTCACCCGCCTTGGGCCCTGAAGCTTTCTTT. Translation gives CASSPALGPEAFF. Looking up the rest from reference TRBV18 and TRBJ1-1 gives the full variable domain: NAGVMQNPRHLVRRRGQEARLRCSPMKGHSHVYWYRQLPEEGLKFMVYLQKENIIDESGMPKERFSAEFPKEGPSILRIQQVVRGDSAAYFCASSPALGPEAFFGQGTRLTVV.

The CDR3 loop is CASRMDVEQFF. For the CDR3, the DNA is TGTGCCAGCAGGATGGATGTTGAGCAGTTCTTC. The V call is TRBV6-1, the J call TRBJ2-1; D is undetermined. Germline CDR1 and CDR2: MNHNS and SASEGT. The length of the CDR3 is 11 residues. Trimming removed 6 bases at V and 9 bases at J, with 9 bases between.

This chain uses TRBV5-4 with TRBJ2-1; D possibly corresponds to TRBD2 (6 bases). V dropped 1 base and J dropped 7 bases, with 15 bases sitting between them. The length of the CDR3 is 15 residues. The germline V gene encodes CDR1 SGHNT and CDR2 YYREEE (reference sequence). The CDR3 is CASSLHSGKGNEQFF. Written as DNA, the CDR3 is TGTGCCAGCAGCTTGCATAGCGGCAAGGGAAATGAGCAGTTCTTC.

V usage is TRBV18 and J usage is TRBJ2-2; no reliable D call. Per germline, CDR1 KGHSH and CDR2 LQKENI. There are 14 residues in the CDR3. V was clipped by 6 bases and J by 5 bases, with 13 bases between them. The CDR3 sequence is CASSPSLRTGELFF. CDR3 DNA: TGTGCCAGCTCCCCGAGTTTGAGGACCGGGGAGCTGTTTTTT.

The rearrangement links TRBV7-8 to TRBJ1-4; 7 nucleotides agree with TRBD1. Germline CDR1 reads SGHVS; CDR2 reads FQNEAQ. The length of the CDR3 is 15 residues. With 5 bases clipped from V and 7 bases from J, the junction kept 10 bases outside the gene matches. The CDR3: CASSTRQGKGEKLFF. CDR3 DNA sequence: TGTGCCAGCAGCACCCGACAGGGAAAAGGTGAAAAACTGTTTTTT.

The CDR3 region is CASSIGSINEQFF. The CDR3 bases are TGTGCCAGTAGTATAGGTAGTATCAATGAGCAGTTCTTC. The rearrangement links TRBV19 to TRBJ2-1; D unclear. CDR1 and CDR2 from the germline V gene are LNHDA and SQIVND (reference sequence). The CDR3 is 13 amino acids. Trimming cost V 1 base and J 6 bases, with 7 bases left between them.

The chain is built from TRBV9 and TRBJ2-7; TRBD1 or TRBD2 may be the D gene (5 bases each). Germline assignment: CDR1 SGDLS and CDR2 YYNGEE. This CDR3 has 16 amino acids. V was trimmed by 9 bases and J by 3 bases, leaving 25 bases between them. As DNA, the CDR3 is TGTGCCATCTCTCGCCTTAGTCGGGACCGGAGCTACGAGCAGTACTTC. This encodes CAISRLSRDRSYEQYF.

The chain recombines TRBV2 with TRBJ1-5; TRBD1 is a possible D gene (6 bases). This CDR3 region has 15 residues. CDR1 is SNHLY and CDR2 is FYNNEI in the germline V gene. V dropped 3 bases and J dropped 7 bases, with 16 bases sitting between them. The CDR3 DNA sequence: TGTGCCAGCAGTGACTCAGGGGTCCGGGGGCAGCCCCAGCATTTT. This gives the protein CASSDSGVRGQPQHF.

The chain uses TRBV30 and TRBJ2-2; D gene ambiguous. Germline assignment: CDR1 GTSNPN and CDR2 SVGIG (reference sequence). This CDR3 is 16 amino acids long. V lost 0 bases and J 6 bases, leaving 17 bases between the germline ends. As DNA, the CDR3 is TGTGCCTGGAGTGTACCTCCGATTGTGGGCGCCGGGGAGCTGTTTTTT. Its translation: CAWSVPPIVGAGELFF.

The CDR3 loop is CASSLRIGLAGGRGYEQYF. The CDR3 nucleotides read TGTGCCAGCAGCTTGAGAATCGGACTAGCGGGAGGCCGGGGATACGAGCAGTACTTC. This rearrangement joins TRBV13 to TRBJ2-7, with 14 nucleotides matching TRBD2. Per the germline V gene, CDR1 is PRHDT and CDR2 is FYEKMQ (reference sequence). With 3 bases clipped from V and 4 bases from J, the junction kept 14 bases outside the gene matches. The CDR3 sequence is 19 residues long.

The chain uses TRBV5-6 and TRBJ2-1, with D tentatively TRBD1 or TRBD2 (5 bases each). The CDR3 is made up of 14 amino acids. The V gene lost 4 bases and the J gene lost 10 bases, with 18 bases spanning the gap. CDR1 and CDR2 (germline): SGHDT, YYEEEE. CDR3 residues: CASSPLLRGYEQFF. CDR3 bases: TGTGCCAGCAGCCCCCTCCTCCGGGGCTACGAGCAGTTCTTC.

The chain recombines TRBV19 with TRBJ1-5; D gene unclear. Germline CDR1 reads LNHDA; CDR2 reads SQIVND (reference sequence). Trimming left V 2 bases short and J 1 base short, with 6 bases between. This CDR3 is 14 amino acids long. The CDR3 bases are TGTGCCAGTAGTATATTGGGAAGCAATCAGCCCCAGCATTTT. Translated: CASSILGSNQPQHF.

This clone has only a few counts. This chain connects TRBV30 to TRBJ2-5; possibly TRBD2 for D (5 bases). The V gene lost 5 bases and the J gene lost 2 bases, with 15 bases spanning the gap. From germline, CDR1 is GTSNPN and CDR2 SVGIG (reference sequence). The CDR3 has 14 amino acids. The CDR3 region is CAWAGGLGQETQYF. The CDR3 coding sequence is TGTGCCTGGGCTGGCGGGCTGGGTCAAGAGACCCAGTACTTC. Looking up the rest from reference TRBV30 and TRBJ2-5 gives the full variable domain: SQTIHQWPATLVQPVGSPLSLECTVEGTSNPNLYWYRQAAGRGLQLLFYSVGIGQISSEVPQNLSASRPQDRQFILSSKKLLLSDSGFYLCAWAGGLGQETQYFGPGTRLLVL.

This chain joins TRBV5-6 and TRBJ2-7, with 9 positions matching TRBD1. V gave up 8 bases and J gave up 2 bases; unmatched junction bases: 5. CDR1 is SGHDT, CDR2 YYEEEE, per germline. CDR3 size: 13 residues. The CDR3 is CASTGGLTYEQYF. In DNA, the CDR3 is TGTGCCAGTACAGGGGGCCTTACCTACGAGCAGTACTTC.

On this clone itself: Other DNA sequences of this sample code for an identical CDR3. Here the CDR3 DNA reads TGCGCCAGCAGCTTGGGGGGGGCGTCCTACGAGCAGTACTTC. Residues: CASSLGGASYEQYF. This chain uses TRBV5-1 with TRBJ2-7; D possibly uses TRBD1 or TRBD2 (6 bases each). The CDR3 contains 14 residues. The V gene's germline CDR1 is SGHRS and CDR2 YFSETQ. Trimming removed 0 bases at V and 1 base at J, with 8 bases between.

This chain joins TRBV10-3 and TRBJ1-2; D call uncertain. Trimming removed 2 bases from V and 4 bases from J, with 8 bases in between. Germline CDR1 ENHRY, CDR2 SYGVKD. The CDR3 is 13 amino acids. CDR3 nucleotide sequence: TGTGCCATCAGTGAGGGCCCGGGCTATGGCTACACCTTC. This sequence encodes CAISEGPGYGYTF.

The rearrangement uses TRBV29-1 and TRBJ1-2; D perhaps matches TRBD1 (5 bases). The germline V and J ends were trimmed by 0 bases and 9 bases, with 20 bases remaining between them. Germline lookup yields CDR1 SQVTM and CDR2 ANQGSEA. This CDR3 comprises 15 residues. The CDR3 DNA is TGCAGCGTTGAAGAGGCCAGGGTGGGTTCTTTTAGCTACACCTTC. Translating it yields CSVEEARVGSFSYTF.

The chain recombines TRBV6-1 with TRBJ2-3; the match to TRBD2 covers 8 bases. Germline CDR1 MNHNS, CDR2 SASEGT. V was clipped by 4 bases and J by 4 bases; unmatched bases: 7. The CDR3 loop spans 15 amino acids. Here the CDR3 DNA reads TGTGCCAGCAGTGTTCAGCGGGAGTCGGCAGATACGCAGTATTTT. This codes for CASSVQRESADTQYF.

The genes are TRBV5-6 and TRBJ2-1, with D unresolved. This CDR3 spans 15 amino acids. Germline lookup yields CDR1 SGHDT and CDR2 YYEEEE. The ends were cut back, 4 bases at V and 5 bases at J, with 16 bases in the middle. Here the CDR3 reads CASSPGGSLDNEQFF. The CDR3, as DNA: TGTGCCAGCAGCCCCGGTGGTAGCCTCGACAATGAGCAGTTCTTC.

The V call is TRBV6-6, the J call TRBJ2-3; TRBD1 is a possible D gene (6 bases). There are 15 residues in the CDR3. The germline V gene has CDR1 MNHNY and CDR2 SVGAGI (reference sequence). V lost 2 bases to trimming and J lost 6 bases, with 15 bases between them. CDR3 in amino acids: CASSYRQVERDTQYF. The DNA for the CDR3 is TGTGCCAGCAGTTACAGACAGGTTGAGCGGGATACGCAGTATTTT.

This sequence joins TRBV27 and TRBJ1-1; maybe TRBD1 (6 bases). Looked up from germline, CDR1 is MNHEY and CDR2 is SMNVEV (reference sequence). Trimming removed 3 bases at V and 1 base at J, with 12 bases between. The CDR3 runs 15 residues. The CDR3 here is CASSFQGTRNTEAFF. The DNA of the CDR3 is TGTGCCAGCAGTTTCCAGGGGACCCGGAACACTGAAGCTTTCTTT.

The J gene is TRBJ2-7, the V gene TRBV5-1, with 11 bases identical to TRBD2. This CDR3 contains 17 residues. The V and J ends lost 0 bases and 4 bases, in that order; junction bases with no gene match: 9. In germline, CDR1 is SGHRS, CDR2 YFSETQ. CDR3 in DNA: TGCGCCAGCAGCTTGGAGGGAGCTAGCGGGGGGCTATACGAGCAGTACTTC. It is translated as CASSLEGASGGLYEQYF.

This chain joins TRBV5-4 and TRBJ1-3; D possibly corresponds to TRBD1 (6 bases). CDR3 length equals 13 residues. CDR1 and CDR2 from the germline V gene are SGHNT and YYREEE (reference sequence). Trimming left V 4 bases short and J 4 bases short, with 9 bases between. CDR3 nucleotide sequence: TGTGCCAGCAGCAACAGGGAAGGAAACACCATATATTTT. Translated, it gives CASSNREGNTIYF.

This clone was seen a single time. The chain has TRBV9 and TRBJ1-5; 7 bases agree with TRBD1. V shed 0 bases, J shed 5 bases, and the junction held 5 bases outside the gene matches. The CDR3 has 15 amino acids. Germline lookup yields CDR1 SGDLS and CDR2 YYNGEE. The CDR3 coding sequence is TGTGCCAGCAGCGTAGGTGACAGGGATGATCAGCCCCAGCATTTT. It specifies CASSVGDRDDQPQHF.

This clone was detected only once. V usage is TRBV10-2 and J usage is TRBJ1-1, with 7 bases lining up with TRBD1. The CDR3 has 17 amino acids. The germline gives CDR1 WSHSY, CDR2 SAAADI. The trim removed 1 base at V and 3 bases at J, leaving 11 bases unmatched. CDR3 sequence: CASSEYFRRDSYTEAFF. Written as DNA, the CDR3 is TGCGCCAGCAGTGAGTACTTCCGGCGGGACAGCTACACTGAAGCTTTCTTT.

This chain links TRBV30 with TRBJ1-1; a weak D match, TRBD1 (6 bases). CDR3 length: 12 amino acids. Trimming took off 6 bases at V and 4 bases at J, with 12 bases between the two ends. Per the germline V gene, CDR1 is GTSNPN and CDR2 is SVGIG (reference sequence). CDR3 protein: CACPEQGTEAFF. CDR3 sequence (DNA): TGTGCCTGCCCCGAACAGGGCACTGAAGCTTTCTTT.